This T cell receptor (beta chain) originates from a study of cytomegalovirus exposure and HLA in healthy donors (dated by TCRdb to about 2017). Regarding the study in general: In an earlier analysis of around 540 of the donors, 276 Gb of sequence data and 100 million or so unique TCR beta sequences from approximately 180 million T cells were reported. The study used immunosequencing to profile the T cell repertoires of approximately 630 subjects and linked those repertoires to cytomegalovirus serostatus. Of the roughly 400 genotyped donors, 70% to 90% were placed in the genetic ancestry cluster associated with self-reported Caucasian donors. Across about 380 genotyped donors of the cohort, an average of about 200,000 unique TCR beta nucleotide sequences per donor were sequenced, and roughly 20% of those sequences were non-productive. High-throughput TCR immunosequencing, statistical association of individual TCRs with disease status, and machine learning were combined to predict cytomegalovirus infection status. The study aimed to test whether cataloging public T cell receptors could reveal signatures of past pathogen exposure. Both class I and class II loci were covered by HLA typing, at four-digit resolution. Typing coverage varied by locus: roughly 620-640 donors for A, B, C, DRB1 and DQB1; approximately 560 for DQA1; about 600 for DPA1; fewer than 480 for DPB1. In a later genetic analysis, genome-wide SNP genotypes for about three fifths of the roughly 670 donors were used, and that subset was treated as a discovery cohort. Donor age, sex, ethnicity and CMV serostatus were compiled alongside the repertoire data. A later analysis re-analyzed previously published TCR beta repertoires from roughly 600 donors and added high-resolution HLA genotyping to study TCR occurrence patterns. In addition to the first cohort of roughly 670 subjects, a separate validation cohort of over 90 different subjects was used. Four or five DR-DQ haplotypes were treated as single units for association and clustering because of strong linkage in the cohort. In the later analysis, no new phenotypic data were used to find candidate immune exposures; instead, reliance was placed on TCR beta sequences and their occurrence across donors. An earlier analysis of 587 of the donors used high-throughput TCR beta sequencing to judge whether each TCR beta V gene segment behaved as functional or pseudogenic. All discovery cohort repertoires had been generated on a single sequencing platform. An early release covering just under 650 HLA-typed donors comprised about 300 gigabases of sequencing data and approximately 80 million unique TCR sequences.

The cohort was made up of approximately 670 healthy bone marrow donors. At the time of sampling, all cohort members were nominally healthy, though unrecorded immune exposures were likely present. The donor was CMV seropositive and belonged to the group of more than 250 seropositive cohort members. A peripheral blood sample was provided by each donor, and peripheral blood mononuclear cells were used for TCR beta sequencing. Genomic DNA was extracted from the blood cell samples with the Qiagen DNeasy Blood Extraction Kit. The research as a whole found: Because counts were too low, roughly 18 rarely observed V segments, including chromosome 9 orphons, were left out of the earlier analysis of about 620 of the donors. A later analysis found that TCR association rates varied across HLA loci, with DRB1 alleles showing the most associated TCRs and HLA-C alleles the fewest. A group of highly shared sequence variants was considered likely to be a technical artifact of the sequencing pipeline. The presence/absence analyses assumed that sequencing depth was roughly uniform across donors, and that assumption may not be true. It was suggested by the authors that the approach could potentially be generalized to other disease states and immunological phenotypes. In both the original and validation cohorts, the classifier was reported to diagnose cytomegalovirus status with high specificity and sensitivity. CMV serostatus was the only immune exposure information available for the cohort. Most CMV-associated TCR beta chains appeared to be HLA-restricted in a later analysis, and the HLA associations seemed to be driven largely by CMV exposure. In a later analysis, several top co-occurrence clusters were reported to appear linked to parvovirus B19, influenza, CMV and Epstein-Barr virus. A total of fewer than 200 TCR beta chains were listed by the study as associated with cytomegalovirus. Because the 87-base-pair reads could not distinguish some IMGT-functional V segments, including TRBV6-2 and TRBV6-3, those segments were excluded. Most TCR sequences were seen in very few donors, while some public TCRs were found in many individuals. Strong co-occurrence of HLA alleles, especially DR and DQ, made assigning TCR associations to individual alleles difficult. In this cohort, only TCR beta chains were sequenced, and detectable features were limited by the absence of alpha or paired-chain data. In an earlier analysis of 587 of the donors, most TCR beta V segments appeared in productive rearrangements about 87% or about 30% of the time, broadly matching IMGT annotations. A further reported finding was that TCR beta sequences accurately predicted the HLA-A and HLA-B alleles for most subjects in the first cohort. Compared with equally common non-associated chains, HLA-associated TCR beta chains in a later analysis were more clonally expanded and had lower generation probabilities. According to a later genetic analysis, donors in an Asian-associated ancestry cluster had fewer N-insertions in productive TCRs than the approximately 700-donor mean. Correlated functional status among segregating V segments might be attributable to linkage disequilibrium, but an unknown experimental factor could not be ruled out. Because HLA typing was unavailable for some donors at each locus, only the typed subset was used in association tests. An association between a missense DCLRE1C variant and V-gene and J-gene trimming of TCR beta chains was found in a later genetic analysis and replicated in an independent cohort. In a later analysis, about 16,000 TCR beta sequences were associated with specific HLA alleles at a false discovery rate of 0.05. A few of the identified cytomegalovirus-associated TCR beta chains were confirmed in vitro to be specific for cytomegalovirus antigens.

Libraries were constructed by the immunoSEQ multiplex PCR assay. For the multiplex PCR, a mixture combining 60 forward primers for TCR Vbeta segments and 13 reverse primers for TCR Jbeta segments was used. The CDR3 region of rearranged TCR beta genes was amplified from genomic DNA with a multiplex PCR assay. On the Illumina HiSeq System, the amplified TCR beta libraries were sequenced as 87-base-pair reads. On the authors' methods: A later analysis counted tens of millions of unique TCR beta chains across the 650 to 700 repertoires, and roughly 11 million of these chains were shared by at least two donors. To remove PCR and sequencing errors, raw reads were error-corrected and collapsed into unique sequences using a nearest-neighbor algorithm that merged closely related sequences. Alignment of CDR3 sequences to IMGT reference sequences was used to assign V, D and J gene segments. Each retained sequence needed at least a six-nucleotide match to both a V gene segment and a J gene segment. A rearrangement was called productive if the CDR3 had no stop codons and remained in frame with V and J, and every other rearrangement was called non-productive. CDR3 was defined by IMGT convention, running from the second conserved V-encoded cysteine to the conserved J-encoded phenylalanine. In an earlier analysis of around 640 of the donors, sequences lacking an unambiguous match to a single V gene segment were excluded. An earlier analysis of a few hundred of the donors classified V segments as functional when productive rearrangements were above 56.7% and as segregating when the standard deviation between donors was above 5%. A statistical classification framework was developed to diagnose cytomegalovirus status using the catalog of TCR beta chain sequences. In a later analysis, V and J genes were assigned by comparing TCR nucleotide sequences against IMGT/GENE-DB human TR gene sequences. In a later analysis, CDR3 sequences and most-parsimonious VDJ recombination scenarios were assigned using the TCRdist pipeline. In a later analysis, every TCR beta chain was defined by the combination of its CDR3 amino acid sequence and its V-gene family, and reads without a unique V-gene family were dropped. To address suspected cross-contamination and a sequencing artifact, a later analysis removed over 500 highly shared, low-generation-probability nucleotide sequences. For each public chain, a later analysis derived a clonal expansion index from normalized ranks of inferred template counts within each repertoire. Generation probabilities in a later analysis came from a VDJ recombination model fitted to out-of-frame rearrangements, and those results were checked against IGoR. Hypergeometric tests were used in a later analysis to score TCR-TCR, TCR-HLA and TCR-CMV co-occurrence, with a repertoire-size bias correction applied to the TCR pairs. A later analysis estimated false discovery rates by permuting HLA or CMV assignments 20 times. In a later analysis, co-occurring TCRs were grouped using DBSCAN, with TCRdist sequence similarity added in when clustering inside HLA-allele-positive subsets. Co-occurrence clustering excluded repertoires with fewer than 30,000 or more than 120,000 public chains, plus five with anomalous nucleotide sharing. Drawn from immuneACCESS, this table holds only the in-frame rearrangements with V and J called that TCRdb kept. Clones are partly lost; checked studies trace under half to an unresolved V gene and leave the rest unexplained. The V and J calls and clone size come from that table; D and trimming were worked out from the DNA. In this sample the table shows 200,000 or so clones, around 75% of which occur a single time. The top ten hold less than 6% of the sample.

Trimming at the junction amounts to 3 bases on V and 2 bases on J, and the germline ends lie 13 bases apart. CDR1 and CDR2 are drawn from the germline V gene: MNHNS, SASEGT. The CDR3 sequence holds 15 residues, the cysteine and phenylalanine included. Only the CDR3 part of the read is kept: 45 bases, read in frame from the first base. With regard to this clone: Its target antigen remains unknown. The sample holds no much larger clone one base away, and base qualities are not on file.

The sequence was obtained from a woman in her 30s in good health and CMV-seropositive. Sequenced: PBMCs. The chain is encoded by TRBV6-1 joined to TRBJ2-5; D gene: possibly TRBD2, on 6 matching bases. CDR3 protein: CASSEFRGKQETQYF. The nucleotide sequence is TGTGCCAGCAGTGAGTTCCGGGGGAAGCAAGAGACCCAGTACTTC.